These T cell receptor beta chains were read from a single sample in a study of cytomegalovirus exposure and HLA in healthy donors. Some clones are missing from TCRdb's copy, which holds only in-frame ones; the method was immunoSEQ multiplex PCR. Of 150,000 or so clones in the sample, approximately 74% were seen once. Sequenced input: PBMCs. The receptors here all came from a man between 18 and 29 years old in good health and CMV-seronegative. The CDR3 runs from the conserved cysteine through the conserved F or W. Each record gives: D gene, V gene, J gene, clone size, CDR3 protein, CDR3 DNA. A D gene is named only where the DNA matches it firmly. Clone size appears in some rows only: once, few, many, or a class for an expanded clone.

>-|TRBV6-1|TRBJ1-2|-
CASSVGVGTIISYGYTF
TGTGCCAGCAGTGTGGGGGTCGGGACAATCATTTCCTATGGCTACACCTTC
>TRBD1|TRBV6-6|TRBJ1-6|-
CASSYRQGKNSPLHF
TGTGCCAGCAGTTACCGACAGGGGAAGAATTCACCCCTCCACTTT
>TRBD2|TRBV7-9|TRBJ2-1|-
CSSSFSGAGGYNEQFF
TGTTCCAGCAGCTTTAGTGGAGCGGGGGGCTACAATGAGCAGTTCTTC
>-|TRBV7-6|TRBJ1-6|-
CASSSGVTLHF
TGTGCCAGCAGCTCAGGGGTTACCCTCCACTTT
>-|TRBV7-9|TRBJ2-1|once
CASSLDPGSYNEQFF
TGTGCCAGCAGCTTAGACCCCGGCTCCTACAATGAGCAGTTCTTC
>TRBD2|TRBV11-2|TRBJ2-1|-
CASSLDQRASGVSSYNEQFF
TGTGCCAGCAGCTTAGACCAGAGGGCTAGCGGGGTTAGCTCCTACAATGAGCAGTTCTTC
>TRBD1|TRBV28|TRBJ1-3|-
CASSVPGQGFSGNTIYF
TGTGCCAGCAGCGTCCCGGGACAGGGTTTCTCTGGAAACACCATATATTTT
>-|TRBV6-5|TRBJ2-1|-
CASSSGPGVQEQFF
TGTGCCAGCAGCTCTGGGCCCGGGGTGCAAGAGCAGTTCTTC
>TRBD1|TRBV28|TRBJ1-2|-
CASSPGTGGWFYGYTF
TGTGCCAGCAGTCCCGGGACAGGGGGATGGTTCTATGGCTACACCTTC
>TRBD1|TRBV5-5|TRBJ1-2|-
CASSWDERTGGGYTF
TGTGCCAGCAGCTGGGACGAGAGGACAGGCGGTGGCTACACCTTC
>TRBD1|TRBV6-1|TRBJ2-3|-
CTSSEEGARYTQYF
TGTACCAGCAGTGAAGAGGGGGCGCGATATACGCAGTATTTT
>-|TRBV19|TRBJ1-3|-
CASGGRSGNTIYF
TGTGCCAGTGGAGGGCGCTCTGGAAACACCATATATTTT
>-|TRBV2|TRBJ1-1|-
CASSDRIMNTEAFF
TGTGCCAGCAGTGACAGGATCATGAACACTGAAGCTTTCTTT
>TRBD1|TRBV6-5|TRBJ1-1|few
CASSFGTAREAFF
TGTGCCAGCAGTTTTGGGACAGCCCGGGAAGCTTTCTTT
>-|TRBV6-1|TRBJ1-1|-
CASSEFHGHPNTEAFF
TGTGCCAGCAGTGAATTCCACGGACACCCCAACACTGAAGCTTTCTTT
>-|TRBV2|TRBJ1-2|-
CASSGSVNYGYTF
TGTGCCAGCAGTGGTTCCGTTAACTATGGCTACACCTTC
>TRBD1|TRBV7-2|TRBJ2-2|-
CASSLWGGRGRTGELFF
TGTGCCAGCAGCTTATGGGGTGGCAGGGGGCGCACCGGGGAGCTGTTTTTT
>TRBD2|TRBV7-9|TRBJ2-1|-
CASSLGGGSGTGDSNEQFF
TGTGCCAGCAGCTTAGGGGGGGGATCCGGGACCGGGGACTCGAATGAGCAGTTCTTC
>TRBD1|TRBV7-2|TRBJ2-7|few
CASSLAGTGLAYEQYF
TGTGCCAGCAGCTTAGCCGGGACAGGGCTCGCCTACGAGCAGTACTTC
>-|TRBV6-1|TRBJ1-2|-
CASSEALSGDYGYTF
TGTGCCAGCAGTGAAGCGCTATCAGGGGACTATGGCTACACCTTC
>-|TRBV7-8|TRBJ2-1|-
CASSFRDGSSYNEQFF
TGTGCCAGCAGCTTCCGGGACGGGAGCTCCTACAATGAGCAGTTCTTC
>-|TRBV6-5|TRBJ2-7|-
CASSYSRPSYEQYF
TGTGCCAGCAGTTACAGCAGGCCTTCCTACGAGCAGTACTTC
>TRBD1|TRBV19|TRBJ1-2|-
CASSIMTGNYGYTF
TGCGCCAGTAGTATAATGACAGGGAACTATGGCTACACCTTC
>-|TRBV29-1|TRBJ1-4|few
CSVAGFTNEKLFF
TGCAGCGTTGCAGGGTTTACTAATGAAAAACTGTTTTTT
>-|TRBV2|TRBJ1-1|-
CASSLDRGTEAFF
TGTGCCAGCAGTCTGGACCGGGGTACTGAAGCTTTCTTT
>-|TRBV19|TRBJ1-1|-
CASSIWLLDTEAFF
TGTGCCAGTAGTATATGGCTGCTCGACACTGAAGCTTTCTTT
>-|TRBV19|TRBJ1-5|-
CASSFSLLAGPQHF
TGTGCCAGTAGTTTCTCCCTTCTCGCGGGGCCCCAGCATTTT
>TRBD1|TRBV7-2|TRBJ1-6|-
CASSSKMGQTNSPLHF
TGTGCCAGCAGCTCTAAGATGGGACAGACCAATTCACCCCTCCACTTT
>TRBD2|TRBV7-3|TRBJ2-1|-
CASSLESGGYNEQFF
TGTGCCAGCAGCTTAGAGAGCGGGGGATACAATGAGCAGTTCTTC
>TRBD1|TRBV7-9|TRBJ2-1|-
CASSLGIGQGNLNEQFF
TGTGCCAGCAGCTTAGGGATCGGACAGGGGAATTTGAATGAGCAGTTCTTC
>TRBD1|TRBV7-9|TRBJ2-7|-
CASSLAGQGTYEQYF
TGTGCCAGCAGCTTAGCGGGACAGGGGACGTACGAGCAGTACTTC
>-|TRBV28|TRBJ1-1|-
CASRAGSPNTEAFF
TGTGCCAGCAGGGCGGGGTCACCCAACACTGAAGCTTTCTTT
>-|TRBV11-3|TRBJ2-3|-
CASSLGASWGPVPTDTQYF
TGTGCCAGCAGCTTAGGGGCTTCGTGGGGGCCAGTCCCCACAGATACGCAGTATTTT